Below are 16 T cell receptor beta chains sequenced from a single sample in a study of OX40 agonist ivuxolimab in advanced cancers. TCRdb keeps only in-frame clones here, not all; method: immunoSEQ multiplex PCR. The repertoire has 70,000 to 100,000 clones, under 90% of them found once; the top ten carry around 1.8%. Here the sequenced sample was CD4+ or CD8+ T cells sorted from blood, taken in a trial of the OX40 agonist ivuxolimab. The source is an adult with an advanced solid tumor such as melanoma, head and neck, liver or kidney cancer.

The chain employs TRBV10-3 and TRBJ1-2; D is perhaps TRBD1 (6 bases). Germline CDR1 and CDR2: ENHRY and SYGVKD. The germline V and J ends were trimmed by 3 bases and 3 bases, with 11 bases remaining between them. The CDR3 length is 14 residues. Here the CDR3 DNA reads TGTGCCATCAGTGAAGGGGACAAAGACTATGGCTACACCTTC. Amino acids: CAISEGDKDYGYTF.

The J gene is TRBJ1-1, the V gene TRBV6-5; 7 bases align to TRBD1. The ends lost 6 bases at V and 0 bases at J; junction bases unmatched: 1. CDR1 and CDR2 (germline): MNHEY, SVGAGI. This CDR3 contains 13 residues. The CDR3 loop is CASSGTVNTEAFF. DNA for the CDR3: TGTGCCAGCAGCGGGACAGTGAACACTGAAGCTTTCTTT.

The CDR3, as DNA: TGCGCCAGCAGCGGACAGGCGACAGGAGGGGATTCACCCCTCCACTTT. Amino acid sequence: CASSGQATGGDSPLHF. V gene TRBV5-1 combines with J gene TRBJ1-6; 7 bases are shared with TRBD1. The CDR3 runs 16 residues. Germline V gene lookup returns CDR1 SGHRS and CDR2 YFSETQ. Losses at the gene ends were 4 bases for V and 8 bases for J; bases not matched to a gene: 12.

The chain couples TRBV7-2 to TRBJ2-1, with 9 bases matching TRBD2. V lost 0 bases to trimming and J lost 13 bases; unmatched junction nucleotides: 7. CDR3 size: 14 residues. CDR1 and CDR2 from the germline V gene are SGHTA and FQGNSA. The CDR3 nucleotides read TGTGCCAGCAGCTTAGCTAGCGGGAGCCTCAATCAGTTCTTC. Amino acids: CASSLASGSLNQFF.

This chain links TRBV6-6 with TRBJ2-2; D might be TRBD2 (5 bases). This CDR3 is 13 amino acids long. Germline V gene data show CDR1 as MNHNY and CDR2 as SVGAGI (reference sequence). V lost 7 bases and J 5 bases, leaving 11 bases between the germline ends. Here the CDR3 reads CASKLAYTGELFF. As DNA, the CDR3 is TGTGCCAGCAAGTTAGCGTATACCGGGGAGCTGTTTTTT.

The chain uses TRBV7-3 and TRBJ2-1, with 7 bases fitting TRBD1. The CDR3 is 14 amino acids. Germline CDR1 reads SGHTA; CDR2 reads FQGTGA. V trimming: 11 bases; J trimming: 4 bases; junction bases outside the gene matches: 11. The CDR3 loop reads CAPQGDNEYNEQFF. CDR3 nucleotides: TGTGCCCCCCAGGGGGACAACGAATACAATGAGCAGTTCTTC.

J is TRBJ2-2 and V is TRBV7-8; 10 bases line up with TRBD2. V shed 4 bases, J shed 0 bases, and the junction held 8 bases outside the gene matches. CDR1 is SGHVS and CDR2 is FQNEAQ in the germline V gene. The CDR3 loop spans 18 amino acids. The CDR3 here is CASSSSTSGTTNTGELFF. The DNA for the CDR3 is TGTGCCAGCAGCTCTAGCACTAGCGGGACCACGAACACCGGGGAGCTGTTTTTT.

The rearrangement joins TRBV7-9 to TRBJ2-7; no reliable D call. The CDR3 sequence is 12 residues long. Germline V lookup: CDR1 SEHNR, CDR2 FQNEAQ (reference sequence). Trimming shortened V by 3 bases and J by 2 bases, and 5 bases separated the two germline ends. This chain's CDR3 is CASSLSAYEQYF. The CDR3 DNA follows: TGTGCCAGCAGCTTGTCCGCCTACGAGCAGTACTTC.

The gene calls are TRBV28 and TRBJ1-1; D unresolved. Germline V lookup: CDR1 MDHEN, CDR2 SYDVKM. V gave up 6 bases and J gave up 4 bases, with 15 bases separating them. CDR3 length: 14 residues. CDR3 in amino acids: CASSLHSGGTEAFF. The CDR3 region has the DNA TGTGCCAGCAGCCTCCACAGCGGAGGCACTGAAGCTTTCTTT.

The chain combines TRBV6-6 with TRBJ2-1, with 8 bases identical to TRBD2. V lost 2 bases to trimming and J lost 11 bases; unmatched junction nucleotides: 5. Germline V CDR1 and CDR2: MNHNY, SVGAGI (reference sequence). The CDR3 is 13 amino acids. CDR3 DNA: TGTGCCAGCAGTTACGGTCTAGCGGGCCAGCAGTTCTTC. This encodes CASSYGLAGQQFF.

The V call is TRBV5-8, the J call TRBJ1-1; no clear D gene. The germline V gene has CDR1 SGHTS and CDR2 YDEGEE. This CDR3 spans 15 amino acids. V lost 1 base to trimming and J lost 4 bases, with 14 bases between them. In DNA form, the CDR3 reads TGTGCCAGCAGCTTGACAGTATTTGGAGGCACTGAAGCTTTCTTT. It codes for CASSLTVFGGTEAFF.

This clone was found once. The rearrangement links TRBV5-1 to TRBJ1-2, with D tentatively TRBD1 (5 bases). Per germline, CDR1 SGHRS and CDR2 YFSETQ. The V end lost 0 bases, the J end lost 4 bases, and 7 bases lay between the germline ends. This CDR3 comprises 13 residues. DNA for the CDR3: TGCGCCAGCAGCTTGGCCGGGACCTATGGCTACACCTTC. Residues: CASSLAGTYGYTF.

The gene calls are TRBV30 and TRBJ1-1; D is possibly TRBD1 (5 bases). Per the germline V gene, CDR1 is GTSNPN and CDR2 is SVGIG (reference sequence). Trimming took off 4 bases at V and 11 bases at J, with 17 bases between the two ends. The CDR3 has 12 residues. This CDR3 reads CAWTRDAGQAFF. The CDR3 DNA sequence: TGTGCCTGGACCCGGGACGCAGGTCAGGCTTTCTTT.

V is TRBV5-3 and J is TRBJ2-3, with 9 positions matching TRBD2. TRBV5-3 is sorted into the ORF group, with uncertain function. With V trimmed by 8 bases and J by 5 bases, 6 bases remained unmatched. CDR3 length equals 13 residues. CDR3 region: CARGGRAQDTQYF. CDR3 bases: TGTGCCAGGGGCGGGAGGGCCCAAGATACGCAGTATTTT.

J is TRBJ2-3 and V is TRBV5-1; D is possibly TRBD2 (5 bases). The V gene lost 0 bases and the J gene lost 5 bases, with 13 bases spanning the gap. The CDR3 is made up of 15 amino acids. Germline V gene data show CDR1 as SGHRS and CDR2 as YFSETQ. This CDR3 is CASSLGTSRGDTQYF. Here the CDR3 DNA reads TGCGCCAGCAGCTTGGGGACTTCGCGTGGAGATACGCAGTATTTT. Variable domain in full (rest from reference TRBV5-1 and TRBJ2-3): KAGVTQTPRYLIKTRGQQVTLSCSPISGHRSVSWYQQTPGQGLQFLFEYFSETQRNKGNFPGRFSGRQFSNSRSEMNVSTLELGDSALYLCASSLGTSRGDTQYFGPGTRLTVL.

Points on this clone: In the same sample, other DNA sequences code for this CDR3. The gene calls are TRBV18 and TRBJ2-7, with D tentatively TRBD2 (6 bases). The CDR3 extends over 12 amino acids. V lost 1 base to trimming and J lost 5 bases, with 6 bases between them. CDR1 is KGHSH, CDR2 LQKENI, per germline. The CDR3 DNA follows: TGTGCCAGCTCACCACGGGGGGACGAGCAGTACTTC. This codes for CASSPRGDEQYF.